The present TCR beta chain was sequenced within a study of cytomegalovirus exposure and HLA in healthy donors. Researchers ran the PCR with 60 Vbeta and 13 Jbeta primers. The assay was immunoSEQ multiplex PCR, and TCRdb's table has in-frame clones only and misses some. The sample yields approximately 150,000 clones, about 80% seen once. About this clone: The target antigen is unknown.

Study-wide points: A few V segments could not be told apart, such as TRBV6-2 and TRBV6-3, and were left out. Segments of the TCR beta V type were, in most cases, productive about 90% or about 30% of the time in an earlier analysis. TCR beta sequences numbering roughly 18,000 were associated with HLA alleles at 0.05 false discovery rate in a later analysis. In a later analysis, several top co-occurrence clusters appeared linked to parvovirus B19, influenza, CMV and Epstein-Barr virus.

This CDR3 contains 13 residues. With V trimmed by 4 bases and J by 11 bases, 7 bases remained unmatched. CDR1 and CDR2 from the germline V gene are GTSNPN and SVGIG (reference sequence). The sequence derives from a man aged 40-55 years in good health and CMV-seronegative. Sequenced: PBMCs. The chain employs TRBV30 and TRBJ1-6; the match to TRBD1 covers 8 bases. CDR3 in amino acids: CAWIPGQVAPLHF. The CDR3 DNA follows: TGTGCCTGGATTCCGGGACAGGTCGCACCCCTCCACTTT.